What follows is one TCR beta chain and its context. The target antigen is unknown. The data were taken from a study of beta chain features in type 1 diabetes. Study details: Age and gender were similar between patients and healthy donors, as were cell yields. Whole-study results and caveats: In all four CD4+ subsets, TCRB CDR3 length was significantly, moderately reduced in type 1 diabetes. Since sequencing was performed on cDNA, cells with high TCR expression could be over-represented.

Isolated RNA was reverse transcribed in full, so expressed TCRB transcripts were sequenced. Profiling relied on immunoSEQ multiplex PCR, and the TCRdb table lists in-frame clones only, not all of them. The data hold 600,000 to 700,000 clones, with over 10% observed a single time. The authors sorted CD4+ naive, central memory, regulatory and stem cell-like memory cells via CD45RO/CCR7/CD25/CD127/CD95/CD27. Purities in excess of 95% were seen in all sorted populations. Sample: naive CD4+ T cells from blood. The TCR originated in a young man with type 1 diabetes.

CDR3: CASSLDDREGYTF. In DNA form, the CDR3 reads TGTGCCAGCAGCTTGGATGACAGGGAGGGCTACACCTTC. This rearrangement joins TRBV5-5 to TRBJ1-2; TRBD1 matches 7 bases. CDR1 and CDR2 (germline): SGHKS, YYEKEE (reference sequence). Losses at the gene ends were 0 bases for V and 8 bases for J; bases not matched to a gene: 4. The CDR3 is 13 amino acids.